A selection of T cell receptor beta chains follows, all from one sample in a study of CD8 T cells in Susac syndrome. Using its own MiXCR run on the immunoSEQ multiplex PCR reads, TCRdb lists one record per CDR3 protein. This table holds over 70,000 distinct CDR3 sequences, about 96% found once. Material for sequencing was CD8+ T cells from PBMCs. Receptors were obtained from a human donor with Susac syndrome. Both conserved end residues are part of each CDR3. The order of the fields is J gene, V gene, clone size, D gene, CDR3 protein, CDR3 DNA. D genes are given only for firm matches. Size tells how often a clone was seen (once, few, many) or the class of an expanded clone, and some rows leave it out.

TRBJ2-7,TRBV29-1,few,NA,CSGEQGYEQYF,TGCAGCGGGGAACAGGGCTACGAGCAGTACTTC
TRBJ1-1,TRBV10-3,NA,TRBD1,CAISVHLQGSTEAFF,TGTGCCATCAGTGTCCATTTACAGGGGAGCACTGAAGCTTTCTTT
TRBJ1-3,TRBV5-4,NA,NA,CASSLENTIYF,TGTGCCAGCAGCTTGGAAAACACCATATATTTT
TRBJ2-5,TRBV6-2/TRBV6-3,NA,NA,CASSSDSNVETQYF,TGTGCCAGCAGTTCGGACAGCAACGTTGAGACCCAGTACTTC
TRBJ1-1,TRBV6-5,NA,NA,CASSYSAEGNAFF,TGTGCCAGCAGTTACTCCGCCGAAGGTAACGCTTTCTTT
TRBJ2-7,TRBV3-1,NA,TRBD1,CASSLQGNEQYF,TGTGCCAGCAGCCTACAGGGGAACGAGCAGTACTTC
TRBJ1-1,TRBV4-3,NA,NA,CASSQEEGNTEAFF,TGCGCCAGCAGCCAAGAAGAGGGGAACACTGAAGCTTTCTTT
TRBJ2-2,TRBV11-1,once,NA,CASSHQSGELFF,TGTGCCAGCAGTCATCAATCCGGGGAGCTGTTTTTT
TRBJ1-5,TRBV13,NA,NA,CASSLGGGPQHF,TGTGCCAGCAGCTTAGGTGGGGGGCCCCAGCATTTT
TRBJ1-1,TRBV15,NA,NA,CATSRDGRITEAFF,TGTGCCACCAGCAGAGATGGGAGGATCACTGAAGCTTTCTTT
TRBJ1-3,TRBV3-1,NA,NA,CASSQDTRGDTIYF,TGTGCCAGCAGCCAAGATACTAGGGGAGACACCATATATTTT
TRBJ2-5,TRBV6-5,NA,NA,CASSYAGLGETQYF,TGTGCCAGCAGTTACGCGGGACTCGGGGAGACCCAGTACTTC
TRBJ1-5,TRBV19,NA,TRBD1,CASSRDRESNQPQHF,TGTGCCAGTAGCCGGGACAGGGAAAGCAATCAGCCCCAGCATTTT
TRBJ1-6,TRBV9,NA,NA,CASSVVATYNSPLHF,TGTGCCAGCAGCGTAGTGGCAACCTATAATTCACCCCTCCACTTT
TRBJ2-6,TRBV20-1,NA,NA,CSARDRDASSGANVLTF,TGCAGTGCTAGAGATAGGGATGCCAGCTCTGGGGCCAACGTCCTGACTTTC
TRBJ1-1,TRBV19,NA,NA,CASRQPLPNTEAFF,TGTGCCAGCCGACAGCCATTACCGAACACTGAAGCTTTCTTT
TRBJ2-3,TRBV25-1,NA,NA,CASSGARGDTQYF,TGTGCCAGCAGTGGGGCCAGAGGAGATACGCAGTATTTT
TRBJ1-1,TRBV12-3/TRBV12-4,NA,NA,CASRTMRSEAFF,TGTGCCAGCAGAACTATGAGGTCTGAAGCTTTCTTT
TRBJ1-5,TRBV3-1,NA,TRBD1,CASSSQGLDNQPQHF,TGTGCCAGCAGCTCACAGGGGCTCGACAATCAGCCCCAGCATTTT
TRBJ2-1,TRBV12-5,NA,TRBD2,CASGLRAGTSGGAYDEQFF,TGTGCTAGTGGTTTGCGAGCCGGGACTAGCGGGGGGGCCTACGATGAGCAGTTCTTC
TRBJ1-5,TRBV18,NA,NA,CASSPQGTGNQPQHF,TGTGCCAGCTCACCCCAGGGGACGGGCAATCAGCCCCAGCATTTT
TRBJ2-5,TRBV27,NA,NA,CASSPPENRETQYF,TGTGCCAGCAGTCCGCCCGAGAATCGAGAGACCCAGTACTTC
TRBJ2-1,TRBV9,NA,NA,CASSPTWGLYNEQFF,TGTGCCAGCAGCCCTACGTGGGGACTCTACAATGAGCAGTTCTTC
TRBJ1-1,TRBV5-1,NA,NA,CASRDVTRDSAEAFF,TGCGCCAGCAGGGATGTAACCAGGGACTCCGCTGAAGCTTTCTTT
TRBJ1-1,TRBV7-9,NA,NA,CASSPRGDTEAFF,TGTGCCAGCAGCCCCCGTGGGGACACTGAAGCTTTCTTT
TRBJ1-3,TRBV20-1,NA,NA,CSAYRRSSGNTIYF,TGCAGTGCTTACAGGCGTAGCTCTGGAAACACCATATATTTT
TRBJ1-2,TRBV25-1,NA,NA,CASSDSGPGQTNGYTF,TGTGCCAGCAGTGATTCCGGGCCCGGACAGACTAATGGCTACACCTTC
TRBJ1-2,TRBV20-1,NA,NA,CSAKTDLGYTF,TGCAGTGCTAAGACAGACCTAGGCTACACCTTC
TRBJ2-3,TRBV20-1,NA,NA,CSPGRRTDTQYF,TGCAGCCCGGGACGTCGCACAGATACGCAGTATTTT
TRBJ2-2,TRBV24-1,NA,NA,CATNPDWPGDTGELFF,TGTGCCACCAATCCGGACTGGCCGGGGGACACCGGGGAGCTGTTTTTT
TRBJ1-1,TRBV30,NA,TRBD1,CAWSTGGGEAFF,TGTGCCTGGAGTACAGGGGGCGGTGAAGCTTTCTTT
TRBJ2-2,TRBV14,few,NA,CASSQGAGAGELFF,TGTGCCAGCAGCCAAGGAGCAGGAGCCGGGGAGCTGTTTTTT
TRBJ2-1,TRBV9,NA,TRBD2,CASSSSGGGNEQFF,TGTGCCAGCAGCTCTAGCGGGGGTGGGAATGAGCAGTTCTTC
TRBJ2-6,TRBV12-3/TRBV12-4,NA,NA,CASSRRISGANVLTF,TGTGCCAGCAGCCGCCGGATCTCTGGGGCCAACGTCCTGACTTTC
TRBJ2-3,TRBV6-5,NA,NA,CASSVGGPDTQYF,TGTGCCAGCAGCGTCGGGGGGCCAGATACGCAGTATTTT
TRBJ2-1,TRBV4-3,NA,NA,CASSQDSDSYNEQFF,TGCGCCAGCAGCCAAGATTCCGACAGCTACAATGAGCAGTTCTTC
TRBJ2-7,TRBV18,NA,NA,CASSPIASYEQYF,TGTGCCAGCTCACCGATAGCCTCCTACGAGCAGTACTTC
TRBJ1-4,TRBV7-9,NA,NA,CASSDREGVGEKLFF,TGTGCCAGCAGCGACCGAGAGGGTGTTGGTGAAAAACTGTTTTTT
TRBJ1-1,TRBV3-1,NA,NA,CASSTRQYTEAFF,TGTGCCAGCAGCACCCGACAGTACACTGAAGCTTTCTTT
TRBJ2-7,TRBV3-1,NA,NA,CASSQDSSSYEQYF,TGTGCCAGCAGCCAAGATTCCAGCTCCTACGAGCAGTACTTC
TRBJ1-5,TRBV20-1,NA,NA,CSARWTVAGSQPQHF,TGCAGTGCTAGATGGACAGTTGCTGGGAGTCAGCCCCAGCATTTT
TRBJ1-2,TRBV20-1,NA,TRBD1,CSTPDRGGLDYGYTF,TGCAGTACTCCGGACAGGGGCGGGTTAGACTATGGCTACACCTTC
TRBJ2-7,TRBV28,NA,TRBD1,CASSGPGTGDSYEQYF,TGTGCCAGCAGTGGCCCCGGGACAGGGGACTCCTACGAGCAGTACTTC
TRBJ1-6,TRBV4-1,NA,TRBD1,CASSQDRVGNSPLHF,TGCGCCAGCAGCCAGGACAGGGTAGGCAATTCACCCCTCCACTTT
TRBJ2-5,TRBV29-1,NA,NA,CSVVGVTFGETQYF,TGCAGCGTTGTGGGGGTGACCTTTGGGGAGACCCAGTACTTC
TRBJ1-2,TRBV3-1,NA,NA,CASSPFLGRGNYGYTF,TGTGCCAGCAGCCCCTTTCTTGGCAGGGGTAACTATGGCTACACCTTC
TRBJ1-1,TRBV29-1,NA,NA,CSVEDQGAGTEAFF,TGCAGCGTTGAAGATCAAGGGGCCGGGACTGAAGCTTTCTTT
TRBJ2-3,TRBV10-3,NA,TRBD2,CAIRNRSGGTDTQYF,TGTGCCATCAGAAACCGAAGCGGGGGCACAGATACGCAGTATTTT